The clone carrying this T cell receptor beta chain was recorded many times. What it binds is not known. Original analysis: In papillary thyroid cancer, a distant-metastasis classifier was built using CDR3 differences across clinicopathological groups. TCRdb reanalyzed the PCR reads via MiXCR. Clone size and V and J calls follow TCRdb, not the original study. This table holds fewer than 50,000 clones, 28% found once. The source of the sample is a study of metastatic and nonmetastatic thyroid tumors. At the level of the study: Repertoires of blood and of tissue (tumor or nodule) from malignant and benign thyroid patients were compared. Findings and caveats of the study: Reportedly, malignant thyroid tumors had significantly higher TCR beta diversity than benign nodules, in blood and tumor.

All patients were treatment-naive before thyroid surgery. Sequences were obtained from blood. This clonotype was obtained from a male donor with papillary thyroid cancer or a benign thyroid nodule (not recorded which). Some clones in this sample may be carry-over from other donors' samples.

CDR3 region: CASRGTGRLFAEAFF. The DNA of the CDR3 is TGTGCCAGCAGAGGGACAGGGCGGTTATTCGCTGAAGCTTTCTTT. The chain employs TRBV6-1 and TRBJ1-1, with 9 bases that match TRBD1. The CDR3 is 15 amino acids. The V gene's germline CDR1 is MNHNS and CDR2 SASEGT. The junction had 11 bases not matched to a gene; V was cut back by 6 bases and J by 6 bases.